This record looks at one T cell receptor beta chain sequence and its context. This likely reflects a read error, since a far larger clone is one base away. The sample comes from a study of low-dose radiotherapy and immunotherapy resistance in tumors. Described time point: before trial treatment. Trimming removed 7 bases at V and 10 bases at J, with 20 bases between. CDR3 size: 14 residues. Alpha- and beta-chain coverage of first-strand cDNA came from TRAV- and TRBV-specific primers. TCR amplification used approximately 19 PCR cycles, a constant-region primer and a V-primer adapter. MiXCR was run by TCRdb on the reads, yielding one entry per CDR3 protein. The repertoire consists of 75,000 to 95,000 distinct CDR3 sequences, with more than 8% occurring once and the leading ten covering around 0.93%.

Source: PBMCs, taken before treatment. This receptor was identified in a male donor with prostate cancer. V and J are TRBV12-3 or TRBV12-4 and TRBJ2-1; no firm D call. As DNA, the CDR3 is TGTGCCAGCACGGCGTCGTGGGCCGCCTACGAGCAGTTCTTC. Protein product: CASTASWAAYEQFF.